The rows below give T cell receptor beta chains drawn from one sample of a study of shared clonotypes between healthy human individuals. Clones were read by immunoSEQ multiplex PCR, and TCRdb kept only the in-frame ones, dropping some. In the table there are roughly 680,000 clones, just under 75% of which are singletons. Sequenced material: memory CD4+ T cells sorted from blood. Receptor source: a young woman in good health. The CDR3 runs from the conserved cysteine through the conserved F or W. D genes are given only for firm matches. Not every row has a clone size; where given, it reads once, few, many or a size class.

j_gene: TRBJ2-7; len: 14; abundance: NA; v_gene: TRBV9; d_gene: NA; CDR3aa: CASSLGPASYEQYF; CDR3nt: TGTGCCAGCAGCTTGGGCCCAGCGAGCTACGAGCAGTACTTC
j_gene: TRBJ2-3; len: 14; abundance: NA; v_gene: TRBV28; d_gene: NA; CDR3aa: CASQRAYETDTQYF; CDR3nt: TGTGCCAGCCAGCGAGCTTATGAAACAGATACGCAGTATTTT
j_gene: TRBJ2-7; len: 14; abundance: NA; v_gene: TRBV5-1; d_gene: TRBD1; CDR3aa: CASSLTGDLYEQYF; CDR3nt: TGCGCCAGCAGCTTAACAGGGGACCTCTACGAGCAGTACTTC
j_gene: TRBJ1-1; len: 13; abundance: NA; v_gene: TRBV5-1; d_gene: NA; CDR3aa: CASSRTGLTEAFF; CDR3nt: TGCGCCAGCAGCCGCACGGGCCTAACTGAAGCTTTCTTT
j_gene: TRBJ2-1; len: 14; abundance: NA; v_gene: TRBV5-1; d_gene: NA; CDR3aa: CASSLSSSYNEQFF; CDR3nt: TGCGCCAGCAGCTTGTCTTCCTCCTACAATGAGCAGTTCTTC
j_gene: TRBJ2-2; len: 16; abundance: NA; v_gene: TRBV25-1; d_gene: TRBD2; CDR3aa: CASSGPSGTNTGELFF; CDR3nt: TGTGCCAGCAGTGGTCCTAGCGGGACGAACACCGGGGAGCTGTTTTTT
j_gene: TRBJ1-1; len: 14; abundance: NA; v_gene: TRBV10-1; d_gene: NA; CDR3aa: CASSETDKNTEAFF; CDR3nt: TGCGCCAGCAGTGAGACGGATAAGAACACTGAAGCTTTCTTT
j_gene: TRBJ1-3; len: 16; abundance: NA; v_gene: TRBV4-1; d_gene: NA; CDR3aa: CASSQVRRYSGNTIYF; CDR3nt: TGCGCCAGCAGCCAAGTTAGGCGATACTCTGGAAACACCATATATTTT
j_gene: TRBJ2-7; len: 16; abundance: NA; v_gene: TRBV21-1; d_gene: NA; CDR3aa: CASSREGPTGPYEQYF; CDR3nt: TGTGCCAGCAGCAGAGAGGGTCCTACAGGGCCCTACGAGCAGTACTTC
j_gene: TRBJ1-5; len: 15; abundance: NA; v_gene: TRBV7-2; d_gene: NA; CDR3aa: CASSLEVLSHQPQHF; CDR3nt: TGTGCCAGCAGCTTAGAAGTGCTGTCCCATCAGCCCCAGCATTTT
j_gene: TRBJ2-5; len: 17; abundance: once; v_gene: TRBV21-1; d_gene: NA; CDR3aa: CASSKRGGSGFQETQYF; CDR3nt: TGTGCCAGCAGCAAAAGAGGGGGCTCTGGGTTTCAAGAGACCCAGTACTTC
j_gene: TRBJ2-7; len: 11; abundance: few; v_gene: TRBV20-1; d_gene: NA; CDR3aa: CSARWPYEQYF; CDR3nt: TGCAGTGCTAGGTGGCCCTACGAGCAGTACTTC
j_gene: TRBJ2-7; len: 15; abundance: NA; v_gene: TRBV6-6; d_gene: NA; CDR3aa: CASSYRGTPSYEQYF; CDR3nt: TGTGCCAGCAGTTACCGCGGGACTCCTTCCTACGAGCAGTACTTC
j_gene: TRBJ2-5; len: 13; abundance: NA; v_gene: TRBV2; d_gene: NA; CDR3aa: CASSPSPTGAQYF; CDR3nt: TGTGCCAGCAGCCCTAGTCCTACCGGGGCCCAGTACTTC
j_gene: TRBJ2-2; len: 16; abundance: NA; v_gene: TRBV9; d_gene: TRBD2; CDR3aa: CASSVESGRNTGELFF; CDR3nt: TGTGCCAGCAGCGTAGAAAGCGGGAGAAACACCGGGGAGCTGTTTTTT
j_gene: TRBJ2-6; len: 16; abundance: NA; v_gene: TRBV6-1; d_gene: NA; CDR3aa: CASSEEEGAGANVLTF; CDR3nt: TGTGCCAGCAGTGAAGAGGAAGGGGCTGGGGCCAACGTCCTGACTTTC
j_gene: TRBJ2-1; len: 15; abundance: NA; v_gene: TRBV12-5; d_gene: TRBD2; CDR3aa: CASGLGLAGKNEQFF; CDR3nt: TGTGCTAGTGGTTTGGGACTAGCGGGAAAGAATGAGCAGTTCTTC
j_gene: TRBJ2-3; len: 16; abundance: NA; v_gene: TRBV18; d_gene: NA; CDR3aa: CASSPPRTRRTDTQYF; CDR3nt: TGTGCCAGCTCACCACCGAGGACCCGACGCACAGATACGCAGTATTTT
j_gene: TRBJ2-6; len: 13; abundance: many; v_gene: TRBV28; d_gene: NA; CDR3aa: CASSPPGANVLTF; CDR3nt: TGTGCCAGCAGTCCCCCTGGGGCCAACGTCCTGACTTTC
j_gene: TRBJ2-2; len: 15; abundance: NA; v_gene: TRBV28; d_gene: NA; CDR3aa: CASSYWLKATGELFF; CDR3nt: TGTGCCAGCAGTTATTGGCTAAAGGCGACCGGGGAGCTGTTTTTT
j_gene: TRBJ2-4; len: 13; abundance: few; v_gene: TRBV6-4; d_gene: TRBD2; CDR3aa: CASSASGGNIQYF; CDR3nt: TGTGCCAGCAGCGCTAGCGGGGGAAACATTCAGTACTTC
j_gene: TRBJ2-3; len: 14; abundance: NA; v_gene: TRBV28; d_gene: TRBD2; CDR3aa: CASFPSAGADTQYF; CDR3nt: TGTGCCAGCTTCCCCTCCGCGGGGGCAGATACGCAGTATTTT
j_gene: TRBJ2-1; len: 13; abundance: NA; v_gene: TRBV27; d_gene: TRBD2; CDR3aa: CASRLAGHNEQFF; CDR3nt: TGTGCCTCCCGACTAGCGGGACACAATGAGCAGTTCTTC
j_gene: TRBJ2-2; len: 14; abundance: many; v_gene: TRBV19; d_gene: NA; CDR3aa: CASSIGGAAGELFF; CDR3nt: TGTGCCAGTAGTATTGGGGGAGCGGCCGGGGAGCTGTTTTTT
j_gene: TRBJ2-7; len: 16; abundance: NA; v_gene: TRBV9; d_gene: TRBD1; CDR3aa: CASSGGTGGFRYEQYF; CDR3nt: TGTGCCAGCAGCGGAGGGACAGGGGGCTTTCGCTACGAGCAGTACTTC
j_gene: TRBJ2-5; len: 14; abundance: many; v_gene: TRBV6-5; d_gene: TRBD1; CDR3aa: CASSNNRGLGAQYF; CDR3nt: TGTGCCAGCAGTAACAACAGGGGGCTAGGGGCCCAGTACTTC
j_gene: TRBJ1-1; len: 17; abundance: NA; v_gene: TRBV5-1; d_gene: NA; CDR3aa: CASSLRSTVHMNTEAFF; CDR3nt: TGCGCCAGCAGCTTGCGCTCCACAGTGCACATGAACACTGAAGCTTTCTTT
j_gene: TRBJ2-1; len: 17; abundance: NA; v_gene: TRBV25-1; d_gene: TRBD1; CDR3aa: CASSVGQGSPSYNEQFF; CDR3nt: TGTGCCAGCAGTGTGGGACAGGGGTCTCCATCCTACAATGAGCAGTTCTTC
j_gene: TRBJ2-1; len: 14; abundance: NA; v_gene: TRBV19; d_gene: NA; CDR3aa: CASSIVLEGDEQFF; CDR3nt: TGTGCCAGTAGTATAGTTCTCGAGGGGGATGAGCAGTTCTTC
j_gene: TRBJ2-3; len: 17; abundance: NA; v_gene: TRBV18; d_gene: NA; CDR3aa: CASSPSGARTSTDTQYF; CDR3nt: TGTGCCAGCTCACCATCAGGGGCCCGGACTAGCACAGATACGCAGTATTTT
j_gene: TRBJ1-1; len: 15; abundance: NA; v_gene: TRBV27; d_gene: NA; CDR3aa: CASSFLAGGHTEAFF; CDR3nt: TGTGCCAGCAGTTTCCTGGCGGGGGGCCACACTGAAGCTTTCTTT
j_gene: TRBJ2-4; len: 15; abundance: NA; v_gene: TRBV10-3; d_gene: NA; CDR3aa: CAISESIGRKNIQYF; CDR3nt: TGTGCCATCAGTGAGTCGATAGGCCGCAAAAACATTCAGTACTTC
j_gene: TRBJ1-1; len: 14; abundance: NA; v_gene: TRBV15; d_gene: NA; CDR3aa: CATSRLRGVAEAFF; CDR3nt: TGTGCCACCAGCAGACTCAGGGGAGTGGCTGAAGCTTTCTTT
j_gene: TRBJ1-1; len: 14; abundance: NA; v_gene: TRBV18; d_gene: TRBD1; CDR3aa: CASSPGQRYTEAFF; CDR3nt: TGTGCCAGCTCACCGGGACAGCGCTACACTGAAGCTTTCTTT
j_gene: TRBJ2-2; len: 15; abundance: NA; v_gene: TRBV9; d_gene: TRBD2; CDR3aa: CASSVLADNTGELFF; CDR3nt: TGTGCCAGCAGCGTTCTAGCGGACAACACCGGGGAGCTGTTTTTT
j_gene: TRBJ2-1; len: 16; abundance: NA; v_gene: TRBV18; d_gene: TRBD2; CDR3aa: CASSPRAGGPDNEQFF; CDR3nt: TGTGCCAGCTCACCACGGGCGGGAGGGCCAGACAATGAGCAGTTCTTC
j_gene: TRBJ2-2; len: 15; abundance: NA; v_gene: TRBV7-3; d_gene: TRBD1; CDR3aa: CASSQADRATGELFF; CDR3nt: TGTGCCAGCAGCCAAGCCGACAGGGCCACCGGGGAGCTGTTTTTT
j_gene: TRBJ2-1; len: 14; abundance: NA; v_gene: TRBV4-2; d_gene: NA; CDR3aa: CASSPRSGGVEQFF; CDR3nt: TGTGCCAGCAGCCCTCGAAGTGGAGGGGTCGAGCAGTTCTTC
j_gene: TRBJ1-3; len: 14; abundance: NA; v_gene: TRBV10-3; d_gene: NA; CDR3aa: CAISESSTGNTIYF; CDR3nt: TGTGCCATCAGTGAGAGCAGTACAGGAAACACCATATATTTT
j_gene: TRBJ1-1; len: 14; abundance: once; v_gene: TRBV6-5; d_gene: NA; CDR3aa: CASSQVAGNTEAFF; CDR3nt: TGTGCCAGCAGTCAAGTGGCAGGGAACACTGAAGCTTTCTTT
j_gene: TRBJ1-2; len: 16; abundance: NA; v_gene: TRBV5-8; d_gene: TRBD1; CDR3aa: CASSFRTQGKGYGYTF; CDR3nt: TGTGCCAGCAGCTTCCGAACACAGGGGAAAGGCTATGGCTACACCTTC
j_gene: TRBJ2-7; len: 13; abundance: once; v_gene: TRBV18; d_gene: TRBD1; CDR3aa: CASSPRQGREQYF; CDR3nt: TGTGCCAGCTCACCGCGACAGGGGAGGGAGCAGTACTTC
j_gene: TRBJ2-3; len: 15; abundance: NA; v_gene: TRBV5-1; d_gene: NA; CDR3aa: CASSLMGQYTDTQYF; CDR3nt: TGCGCCAGCAGCTTAATGGGGCAGTATACAGATACGCAGTATTTT